This passage covers 18 T cell receptor beta chains from one sample sequenced in a study of blood T cells in healthy people across ages. Next came a second PCR, run for about 6 to 12 cycles, which used a sample-barcoded 5' primer along with a J-beta primer mix. Each CDR3 protein is one row after TCRdb ran MiXCR on the 5' RACE reads. This table holds 350,000 to 450,000 distinct CDR3 sequences, 50% to 60% found once. Sample: blood. These receptors all stem from a man between 60 and 70 years old in good health.

The CDR3 coding sequence is TGTGCCACCAGTGATTCCCCGACAGGGAGATTAAACAATGAGCAGTTCTTC. Its protein is CATSDSPTGRLNNEQFF. This chain uses TRBV24-1 with TRBJ2-1; TRBD1 agrees at 7 bases. Germline trimming cut 2 bases from V and 5 bases from J; bases unmatched to any gene: 11. The CDR3 runs 17 residues. Germline CDR1 reads KGHDR; CDR2 reads SFDVKD.

The chain uses TRBV29-1 and TRBJ2-5; TRBD1 matches 7 bases. Germline lookup yields CDR1 SQVTM and CDR2 ANQGSEA. There are 18 residues in the CDR3. With V trimmed by 3 bases and J by 0 bases, 16 bases remained unmatched. The CDR3 sequence is CSVEQALATGRYQETQYF. The CDR3 DNA sequence: TGCAGCGTTGAGCAAGCCCTCGCGACAGGGCGTTACCAAGAGACCCAGTACTTC.

The genes are TRBV12-3 or TRBV12-4 and TRBJ2-3, with 11 bases lining up with TRBD2. This CDR3 has 16 amino acids. V lost 4 bases, J lost 1 base, and 4 bases stayed unmatched. CDR3 loop: CASSWGTSGRTDTQYF. The CDR3 nucleotides are TGTGCCAGCAGTTGGGGGACTAGCGGCCGCACAGATACGCAGTATTTT.

This clonotype came up once. The V call is TRBV3-1, the J call TRBJ2-1; the match to TRBD2 covers 8 bases. Trimming removed 4 bases from V and 13 bases from J; junction bases left unmatched: 21. The CDR3 consists of 17 residues. Germline V gives CDR1 LGHDT, CDR2 YNNKEL (reference sequence). The CDR3 bases are TGTGCCAGCAGCCCGGGACATCCAGCGGGGGTAGGAGAGACCCAGTTCTTC. Translating it yields CASSPGHPAGVGETQFF.

This chain uses TRBV10-3 with TRBJ2-5; D unresolved. TRBJ2-7 matches the DNA end more closely, so the J call is doubtful. Per the germline V gene, CDR1 is ENHRY and CDR2 is SYGVKD. This CDR3 has 12 residues. As DNA, the CDR3 is TGTGCCATCAGTGGTGGTAGGGACGAGCAGTACTTC. This translates into CAISGGRDEQYF.

This clonotype was counted at least ten times. The rearrangement links TRBV2 to TRBJ1-2; 7 bases agree with TRBD1. Germline CDR1 reads SNHLY; CDR2 reads FYNNEI. This CDR3 region has 16 residues. CDR3 sequence: CESSEAPATGIDGYTF. CDR3 DNA: TGTGAGAGCAGTGAAGCCCCCGCGACAGGGATTGATGGCTACACCTTC.

Notes on this clonotype: One end of the junction does not line up with germline, which may come from a read error. This chain joins TRBV7-2 and TRBJ2-5; D is possibly TRBD2 (6 bases). CDR3 length equals 14 residues. In germline, CDR1 is SGHTA, CDR2 FQGNSA. The CDR3 DNA reads TGTGCCAGCAGCGTAAAGGCGGGGCAAGGGACCCAGTACTTC. Protein: CASSVKAGQGTQYF.

This clonotype was seen only once. One junction end does not reproduce the germline sequence, and a read error may be involved. The genes are TRBV6-5 and TRBJ2-3; possible D gene TRBD1, 5 bases. The CDR3 contains 17 residues. Germline V lookup: CDR1 MNHEY, CDR2 SVGAGI. CDR3 residues: CASSYSRIGWGTDTQYF. The CDR3 DNA reads TGTGCCAGCAGTTACTCGCGAATCGGCTGGGGCACAGATACACAGTATTTT.

The V and J genes are TRBV7-6 and TRBJ2-5; possible D gene TRBD2, 6 bases. Deletions cut 7 bases from V and 4 bases from J, with 13 bases between. There are 13 residues in the CDR3. CDR1 and CDR2 from the germline V gene are SGHVS and FNYEAQ. CDR3: CASNIRRGETQYF. As DNA, the CDR3 is TGTGCCAGCAACATTCGGAGGGGAGAGACCCAGTACTTC. The variable domain in full, with the rest retrieved from reference TRBV7-6 and TRBJ2-5, is GAGVSQSPRYKVTKRGQDVALRCDPISGHVSLYWYRQALGQGPEFLTYFNYEAQQDKSGLPNDRFSAERPEGSISTLTIQRTEQRDSAMYRCASNIRRGETQYFGPGTRLLVL.

The chain joins TRBV20-1 to TRBJ2-4, with D possibly being TRBD1 (5 bases). TRBJ2-7 matches the DNA end more closely, so the J call is doubtful. The CDR3 spans 12 residues. The germline V gene encodes CDR1 DFQATT and CDR2 SNEGSKA (reference sequence). The CDR3 spells CSAQDNSYEQYF. The CDR3 DNA reads TGCAGTGCTCAGGACAACTCCTACGAGCAGTACTTC.

This chain uses TRBV19 with TRBJ2-5; TRBD1 aligns across 12 bases. Germline V gene sequence: CDR1 LNHDA, CDR2 SQIVND (reference sequence). With V trimmed by 5 bases and J by 5 bases, 9 bases remained unmatched. The CDR3 is 16 residues long. The CDR3, as DNA: TGTGCCAGTAGTCCGCTCGGGACAGGGGGCGCGGAGACCCAGTACTTC. Protein product: CASSPLGTGGAETQYF.

Concerning this clonotype: At one end the junction does not follow the germline gene, possibly because of a read error. The genes are TRBV25-1 and TRBJ2-5, with D unclear. From germline, CDR1 is MGHDK and CDR2 SYGVNS. The CDR3 is 13 amino acids. Here the CDR3 DNA reads TGTGTCAGCAGTGATCCGTGGGGAGAGACCCAGTACTTC. Protein sequence: CVSSDPWGETQYF.

In its sample, this clonotype was seen a few times. This chain connects TRBV7-6 to TRBJ2-1; D not certain. Per the germline V gene, CDR1 is SGHVS and CDR2 is FNYEAQ. V lost 3 bases and J 2 bases, leaving 11 bases between the germline ends. The CDR3 has 15 residues. The CDR3 loop is CASSLNSAAYNEQFF. In DNA, the CDR3 is TGTGCCAGCAGCTTGAACTCGGCGGCCTACAATGAGCAGTTCTTC.

In this sample, this clonotype turned up once. The chain employs TRBV28 and TRBJ2-5, with 11 bases that match TRBD1. The J call could be wrong; TRBJ2-7 is a better fit for the DNA end. The CDR3 is 16 amino acids. The V gene's germline CDR1 is MDHEN and CDR2 SYDVKM. The CDR3: CASSAAGTGGEYEQYF. The DNA of the CDR3 is TGTGCCAGCAGTGCTGCCGGGACAGGGGGGGAGTACGAGCAGTACTTC.

The chain is built from TRBV28 and TRBJ2-6, with a tentative D call TRBD1 (5 bases). Germline CDR1 and CDR2: MDHEN and SYDVKM. V was shortened by 2 bases and J by 1 base, with 12 bases between the two germline ends. This CDR3 has 17 amino acids. DNA of the CDR3: TGTGCCAGCAGTTTACATCCCGCAGGGTCTGGGGCCAACGTCCTGACTTTC. Translated: CASSLHPAGSGANVLTF.

The chain links TRBV6-1 to TRBJ2-2; D remains unclear. Trimming cost V 6 bases and J 4 bases, with 18 bases left between them. The V gene's germline CDR1 is MNHNS and CDR2 SASEGT. The CDR3 runs to 16 residues. The chain's CDR3 is CASSLNPASGTGELFF. The CDR3 DNA reads TGTGCCAGCAGCCTAAACCCAGCCTCTGGCACCGGGGAGCTGTTTTTT.

This clonotype was observed a single time. The chain has TRBV5-1 and TRBJ2-1; 10 nucleotides match TRBD2. This CDR3 region has 14 residues. After removal of 3 bases from V and 6 bases from J, the junction contained 3 bases not matched to a gene. Germline-derived CDR1 and CDR2 are SGHRS and YFSETQ. The CDR3 sequence is CASSWTSGGNEQFF. The CDR3 coding sequence is TGCGCCAGCAGCTGGACTAGCGGCGGCAATGAGCAGTTCTTC.

This clonotype was seen a single time. The chain combines TRBV4-2 with TRBJ1-1; 8 nucleotides agree with TRBD1. This CDR3 is 15 amino acids long. Germline values: CDR1 LGHNA, CDR2 YNFKEQ. Trimming took 1 base from V and 1 from J; bases not matched to a gene: 2. CDR3 bases: TGTGCCAGCAGCCAAGGGGACAGGACGAACACTGAAGCTTTCTTT. Translating it yields CASSQGDRTNTEAFF.